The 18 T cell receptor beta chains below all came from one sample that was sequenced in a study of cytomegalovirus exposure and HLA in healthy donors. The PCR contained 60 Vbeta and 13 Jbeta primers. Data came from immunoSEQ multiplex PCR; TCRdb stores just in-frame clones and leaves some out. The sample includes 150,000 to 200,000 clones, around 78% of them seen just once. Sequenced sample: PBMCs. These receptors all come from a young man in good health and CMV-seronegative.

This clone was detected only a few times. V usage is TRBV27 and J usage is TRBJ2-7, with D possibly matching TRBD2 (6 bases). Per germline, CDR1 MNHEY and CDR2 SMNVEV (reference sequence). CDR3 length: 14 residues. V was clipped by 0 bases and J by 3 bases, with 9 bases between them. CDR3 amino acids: CASSLSWRGYEQYF. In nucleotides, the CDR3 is TGTGCCAGCAGTTTATCGTGGCGGGGCTACGAGCAGTACTTC.

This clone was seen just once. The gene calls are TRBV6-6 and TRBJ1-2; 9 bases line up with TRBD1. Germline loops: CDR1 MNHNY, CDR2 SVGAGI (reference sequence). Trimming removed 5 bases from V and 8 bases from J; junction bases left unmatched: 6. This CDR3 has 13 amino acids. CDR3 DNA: TGTGCCAGCAGTCAGGGACAGGGTAAAGGCTACACCTTC. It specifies CASSQGQGKGYTF.

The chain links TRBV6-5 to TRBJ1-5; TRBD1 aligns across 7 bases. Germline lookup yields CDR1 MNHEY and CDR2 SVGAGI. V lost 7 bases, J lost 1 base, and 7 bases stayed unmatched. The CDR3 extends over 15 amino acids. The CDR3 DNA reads TGTGCCAGCAACCTAGACAGGGCCAGCAATCAGCCCCAGCATTTT. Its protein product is CASNLDRASNQPQHF.

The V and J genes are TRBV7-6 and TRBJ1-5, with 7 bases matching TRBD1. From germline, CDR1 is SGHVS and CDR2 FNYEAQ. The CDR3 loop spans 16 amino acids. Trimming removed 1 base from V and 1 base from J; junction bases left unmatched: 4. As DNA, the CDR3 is TGTGCCAGCAGCTTAGGACAGGGCGGGAGCAATCAGCCCCAGCATTTT. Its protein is CASSLGQGGSNQPQHF.

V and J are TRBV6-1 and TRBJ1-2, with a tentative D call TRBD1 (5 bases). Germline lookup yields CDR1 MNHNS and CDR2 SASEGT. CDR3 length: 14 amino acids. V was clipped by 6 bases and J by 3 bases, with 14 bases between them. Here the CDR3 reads CASSPSRQYYGYTF. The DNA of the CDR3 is TGTGCCAGCAGCCCCTCCCGACAGTACTATGGCTACACCTTC.

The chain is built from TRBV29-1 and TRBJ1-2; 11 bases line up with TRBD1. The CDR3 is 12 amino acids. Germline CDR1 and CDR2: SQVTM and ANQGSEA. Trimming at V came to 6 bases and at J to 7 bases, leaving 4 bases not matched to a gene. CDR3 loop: CSVGQGAPGYTF. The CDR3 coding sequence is TGCAGCGTCGGACAGGGGGCGCCTGGCTACACCTTC.

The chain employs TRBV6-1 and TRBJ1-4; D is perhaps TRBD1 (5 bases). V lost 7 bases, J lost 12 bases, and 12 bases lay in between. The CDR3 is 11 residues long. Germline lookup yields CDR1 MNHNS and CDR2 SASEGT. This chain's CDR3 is CASIGWGELFF. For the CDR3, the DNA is TGTGCCAGCATTGGGTGGGGGGAACTGTTTTTT.

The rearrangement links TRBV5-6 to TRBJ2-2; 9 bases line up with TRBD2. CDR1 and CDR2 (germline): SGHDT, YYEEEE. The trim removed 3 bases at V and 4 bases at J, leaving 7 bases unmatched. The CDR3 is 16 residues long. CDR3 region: CASSSPSGRITGELFF. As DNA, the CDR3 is TGTGCCAGCAGCTCTCCCAGCGGGAGGATCACCGGGGAGCTGTTTTTT.

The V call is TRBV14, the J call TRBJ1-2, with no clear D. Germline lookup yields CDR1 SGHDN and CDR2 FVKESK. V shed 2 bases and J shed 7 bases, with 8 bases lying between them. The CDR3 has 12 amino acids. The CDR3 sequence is CASSQSGVGYTF. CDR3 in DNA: TGTGCCAGCAGCCAATCCGGGGTTGGCTACACCTTC.

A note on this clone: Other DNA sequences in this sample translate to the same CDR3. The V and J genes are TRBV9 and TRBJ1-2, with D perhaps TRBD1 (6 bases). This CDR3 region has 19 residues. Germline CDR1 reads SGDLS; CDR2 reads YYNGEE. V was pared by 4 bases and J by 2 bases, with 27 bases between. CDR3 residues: CASSLGTGPPPEYNYGYTF. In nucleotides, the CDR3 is TGTGCCAGCAGCCTCGGAACAGGGCCTCCCCCGGAATACAACTATGGCTACACCTTC.

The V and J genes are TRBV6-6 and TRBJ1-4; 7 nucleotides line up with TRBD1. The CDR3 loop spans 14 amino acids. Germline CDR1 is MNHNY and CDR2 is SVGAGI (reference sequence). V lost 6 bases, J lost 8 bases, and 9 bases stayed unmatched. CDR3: CASSPDREGEKLFF. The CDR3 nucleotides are TGTGCCAGCAGCCCCGACAGGGAAGGGGAAAAACTGTTTTTT.

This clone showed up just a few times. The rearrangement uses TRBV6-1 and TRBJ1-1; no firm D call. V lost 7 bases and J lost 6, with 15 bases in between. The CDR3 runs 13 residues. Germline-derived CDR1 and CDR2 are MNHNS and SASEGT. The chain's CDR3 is CASNRARGAEAFF. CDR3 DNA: TGTGCCAGCAACCGAGCTCGGGGAGCTGAAGCTTTCTTT.

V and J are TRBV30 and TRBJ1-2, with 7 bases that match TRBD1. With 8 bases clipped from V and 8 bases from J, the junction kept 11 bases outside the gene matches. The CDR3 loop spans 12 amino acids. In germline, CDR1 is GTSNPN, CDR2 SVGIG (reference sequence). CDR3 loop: CAADRPKEGYTF. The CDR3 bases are TGTGCCGCGGACAGGCCCAAGGAAGGCTACACCTTC.

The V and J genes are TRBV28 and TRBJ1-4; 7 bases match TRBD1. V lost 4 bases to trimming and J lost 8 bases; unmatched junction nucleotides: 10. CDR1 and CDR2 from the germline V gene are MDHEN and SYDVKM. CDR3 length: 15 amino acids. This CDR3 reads CASSSTGVSREKLFF. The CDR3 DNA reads TGTGCCAGCAGTTCTACAGGGGTGTCCAGGGAAAAACTGTTTTTT.

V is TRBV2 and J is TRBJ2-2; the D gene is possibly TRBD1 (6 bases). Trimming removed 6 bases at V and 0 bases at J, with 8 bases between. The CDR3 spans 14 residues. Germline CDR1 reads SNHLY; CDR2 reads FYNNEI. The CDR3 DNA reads TGTGCCAGCAGACAGGGCTCGAACACCGGGGAGCTGTTTTTT. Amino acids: CASRQGSNTGELFF.

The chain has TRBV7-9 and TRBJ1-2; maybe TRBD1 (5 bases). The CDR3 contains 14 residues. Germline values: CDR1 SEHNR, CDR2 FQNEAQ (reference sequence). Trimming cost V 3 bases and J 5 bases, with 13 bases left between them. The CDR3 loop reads CASSLGGSGYGYTF. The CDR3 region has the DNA TGTGCCAGCAGCTTGGGGGGTTCTGGTTATGGCTACACCTTC.

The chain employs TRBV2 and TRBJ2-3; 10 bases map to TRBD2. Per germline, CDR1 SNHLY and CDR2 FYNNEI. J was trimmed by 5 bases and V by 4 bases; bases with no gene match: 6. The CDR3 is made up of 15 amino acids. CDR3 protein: CASSVSSGSLDTQYF. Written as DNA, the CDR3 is TGTGCCAGCAGTGTTTCTAGCGGGAGTTTAGATACGCAGTATTTT.

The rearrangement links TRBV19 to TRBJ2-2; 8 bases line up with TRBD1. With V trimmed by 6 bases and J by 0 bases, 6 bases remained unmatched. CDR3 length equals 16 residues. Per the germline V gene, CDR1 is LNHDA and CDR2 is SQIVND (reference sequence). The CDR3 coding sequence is TGTGCCAGTAGGACAGGGGCCGGAGCGAACACCGGGGAGCTGTTTTTT. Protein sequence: CASRTGAGANTGELFF.